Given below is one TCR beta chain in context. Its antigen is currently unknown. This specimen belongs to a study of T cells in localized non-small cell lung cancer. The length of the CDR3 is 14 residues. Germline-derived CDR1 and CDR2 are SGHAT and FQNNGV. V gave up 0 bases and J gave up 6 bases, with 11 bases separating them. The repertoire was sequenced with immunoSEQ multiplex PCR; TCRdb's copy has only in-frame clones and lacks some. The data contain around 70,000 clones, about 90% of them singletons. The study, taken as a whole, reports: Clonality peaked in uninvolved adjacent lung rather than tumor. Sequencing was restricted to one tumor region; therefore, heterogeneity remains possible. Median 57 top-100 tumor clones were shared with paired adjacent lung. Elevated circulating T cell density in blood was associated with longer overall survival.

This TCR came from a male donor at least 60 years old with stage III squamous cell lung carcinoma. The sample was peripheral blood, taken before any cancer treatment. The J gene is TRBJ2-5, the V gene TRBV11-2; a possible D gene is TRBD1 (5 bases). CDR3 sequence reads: CASSLDRGEKTQYF. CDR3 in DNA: TGTGCCAGCAGCTTAGATAGGGGCGAGAAGACCCAGTACTTC.